The T cell receptor beta chain under discussion was sequenced for a study of beta chain features in type 1 diabetes. Isolated RNA was reverse transcribed in full, so expressed TCRB transcripts were sequenced. The table came from immunoSEQ multiplex PCR; TCRdb's copy has only in-frame clones and leaves some out. The sample lists under 250,000 clones, 25% to 30% seen once, with 3.5% to 4% in the top ten. This clone was picked up a small number of times. Its target is not known. One end of the junction does not line up with germline, which may come from a read error. Overall study findings and caveats: Type 1 diabetes patients had TCRB CDR3s that were shorter (moderately but significantly so) in all four CD4+ subsets. In the patient group, naive, central memory and Treg TCRB repertoires seemed more alike than in the healthy donor group.

The CDR3 has 15 residues. Germline V CDR1 and CDR2: MGHRA, YSYEKL. This receptor was identified in a man aged 30-40 years in good health. Sequenced input: central memory CD4+ T cells from blood. J is TRBJ2-3 and V is TRBV4-1, with 10 bases that match TRBD2. CDR3 nucleotides: TGCGCCAGCAGCCAAGTAGCGGGAGGCACCGATACGCAGTATTTT. Protein: CASSQVAGGTDTQYF.